A single sample is the source of the 9 T cell receptor beta chains below, sequenced in a study of T cells after yellow fever vaccination. TCRdb redid the calling of the 5' RACE reads with MiXCR, one entry per CDR3 protein. The table records about 310,000 distinct CDR3 sequences, 3.6% of them present only once. The specimen was PBMCs, collected on the day of the yellow fever booster vaccination. The receptors originated from a man aged 18 to 29 who received the YFV17D yellow fever vaccine.

The chain employs TRBV5-1 and TRBJ2-5, with 9 bases lining up with TRBD1. The germline gives CDR1 SGHRS, CDR2 YFSETQ. V lost 4 bases, J lost 3 bases, and 7 bases stayed unmatched. CDR3 length: 15 residues. Here the CDR3 reads CASSHGDRVEETQYF. CDR3 in DNA: TGCGCCAGCAGCCATGGGGACAGGGTGGAAGAGACCCAGTACTTC.

This clonotype showed up many times. This chain uses TRBV7-9 with TRBJ1-6; the D is unclear. The CDR3 is 13 amino acids. V was trimmed by 4 bases and J by 10 bases, leaving 11 bases between them. CDR1 SEHNR and CDR2 FQNEAQ come from the germline V gene (reference sequence). CDR3 amino acids: CASSSWTGSPLHF. The CDR3 DNA reads TGTGCCAGCAGCTCCTGGACCGGGTCACCCCTCCACTTT.

The chain is built from TRBV4-3 and TRBJ2-1; TRBD1 agrees at 8 bases. The end of the DNA aligns better with TRBJ2-7, so the J call may be wrong. CDR3 length: 16 residues. Germline lookup yields CDR1 LGHNA and CDR2 YSLEER. CDR3 in DNA: TGCGCCAGCAGCCAAGATACGGCCAGGGGGCCCTACGAGCAGTACTTC. This sequence encodes CASSQDTARGPYEQYF.

This clonotype was seen a handful of times. The J gene is TRBJ1-2, the V gene TRBV5-6, with a tentative D call TRBD1 (6 bases). V lost 5 bases and J 8 bases, leaving 13 bases between the germline ends. The CDR3 runs 12 residues. CDR1 SGHDT and CDR2 YYEEEE come from the germline V gene. CDR3 in DNA: TGTGCCAGCAGTCCCAGGGGTCGGGGCTACACCTTC. Translated: CASSPRGRGYTF. The whole variable domain, filled in from reference TRBV5-6 and TRBJ1-2, reads DAGVTQSPTHLIKTRGQQVTLRCSPKSGHDTVSWYQQALGQGPQFIFQYYEEEERQRGNFPDRFSGHQFPNYSSELNVNALLLGDSALYLCASSPRGRGYTFGSGTRLTVV.

This clonotype has at least ten counts. This chain links TRBV5-1 with TRBJ1-1; D may be TRBD1 (5 bases). Germline values: CDR1 SGHRS, CDR2 YFSETQ. The CDR3 is made up of 13 amino acids. V lost 2 bases to trimming and J lost 2 bases, with 7 bases between them. The CDR3 loop is CASSFDSNTEAFF. The CDR3, as DNA: TGCGCCAGCAGCTTCGACAGTAACACTGAAGCTTTCTTT.

This clonotype was seen repeatedly, ten times or more. This CDR3 reads CASSPDSNTGELFF. CDR3 sequence (DNA): TGTGCCAGCTCACCAGACAGCAACACCGGGGAGCTGTTTTTT. The rearrangement links TRBV18 to TRBJ2-2, with D possibly TRBD1 on 5 matching bases. Germline V lookup: CDR1 KGHSH, CDR2 LQKENI. Deletions cut 2 bases from V and 2 bases from J, with 6 bases between. CDR3 length equals 14 residues. The full variable domain, in which reference TRBV18 and TRBJ2-2 provide the parts outside the CDR3, is NAGVMQNPRHLVRRRGQEARLRCSPMKGHSHVYWYRQLPEEGLKFMVYLQKENIIDESGMPKERFSAEFPKEGPSILRIQQVVRGDSAAYFCASSPDSNTGELFFGEGSRLTVL.

This clonotype was detected only a few times. DNA of the CDR3: TGTGCCAGCAGCTCGGGGCTAGGGTCAGGGCAGTACGTC. Its protein product is CASSSGLGSGQYV. The V gene is TRBV11-2, the J gene TRBJ2-7, with D perhaps being TRBD1 or TRBD2 (5 bases each). Germline assignment: CDR1 SGHAT and CDR2 FQNNGV. V was cut by 4 bases and J by 9 bases, with 16 bases left in between. This CDR3 is built from 13 residues.

This clonotype appeared many times. The genes are TRBV5-1 and TRBJ1-6; D is unresolved. Germline values: CDR1 SGHRS, CDR2 YFSETQ. This CDR3 region has 14 residues. V was cut by 2 bases and J by 8 bases, with 11 bases left in between. The CDR3 sequence is CASSLAALDSPLHF. The DNA of the CDR3 is TGCGCCAGCAGCTTAGCAGCCCTGGATTCACCCCTCCACTTT.

This clonotype has just a few counts. The chain uses TRBV7-8 and TRBJ1-5; no clear D. The germline V gene encodes CDR1 SGHVS and CDR2 FQNEAQ. The ends were cut back, 5 bases at V and 3 bases at J, with 11 bases in the middle. The CDR3 covers 14 residues. CDR3 loop: CASSRGRVNQPQHF. CDR3 sequence (DNA): TGTGCCAGCAGCCGTGGGCGGGTCAATCAGCCCCAGCATTTT.